Listed below are T cell receptor beta chains from one sample, sequenced in a study of OX40 agonist ivuxolimab in advanced cancers. Repertoires were generated with immunoSEQ multiplex PCR, while TCRdb's copy carries only in-frame clones and drops some. The sample carries roughly 76,000 clones, 75% to 95% recorded once. Sequences were derived from CD4+ or CD8+ T cells sorted from blood, sampled in a trial of the OX40 agonist ivuxolimab. The source of these receptors is an adult with an advanced solid tumor such as melanoma, head and neck, liver or kidney cancer. Each CDR3 is given with its conserved first and last residue. Each record gives: J gene, D gene, V gene, clone size, CDR3 protein, CDR3 DNA. D genes are given only for firm matches. Clone size is given for some rows only: seen once, a few or many times, or a class if the clone is expanded.

>TRBJ1-2|NA|TRBV5-1|NA
CASSFTGVYGYTF
TGCGCCAGCAGCTTTACGGGAGTCTATGGCTACACCTTC
>TRBJ1-5|TRBD1|TRBV19|NA
CASTDSGGSNQPQHF
TGTGCCAGTACAGACTCAGGGGGTAGCAATCAGCCCCAGCATTTT
>TRBJ1-1|NA|TRBV7-2|NA
CASSRQLNTEAFF
TGTGCCAGCAGCAGACAGCTGAACACTGAAGCTTTCTTT
>TRBJ1-2|NA|TRBV7-2|NA
CASSSTSVGSGYTF
TGTGCCAGCAGCTCTACCTCTGTCGGATCTGGCTACACCTTC
>TRBJ2-5|TRBD1|TRBV23-1|NA
CASSQSGQGAEKTQYF
TGCGCCAGCAGTCAATCCGGGCAGGGGGCGGAAAAGACCCAGTACTTC
>TRBJ1-5|NA|TRBV7-2|few
CASSSGRSNQPQHF
TGTGCCAGCAGCTCTGGACGGAGCAATCAGCCCCAGCATTTT
>TRBJ2-5|TRBD2|TRBV27|NA
CASPPKGQGGRETQYF
TGTGCCAGCCCTCCTAAGGGGCAGGGAGGGAGAGAGACCCAGTACTTC
>TRBJ2-7|NA|TRBV5-1|NA
CASHVGAQLSQQYF
TGCGCCAGCCACGTGGGTGCCCAGCTTTCCCAGCAGTACTTC
>TRBJ1-4|NA|TRBV30|NA
CAWSVHMLGGREKLFF
TGTGCCTGGAGTGTACACATGTTGGGGGGAAGGGAAAAACTGTTTTTT
>TRBJ2-1|NA|TRBV11-3|NA
CASSFGLDTPYAERFF
TGTGCCAGCAGCTTCGGTTTGGACACCCCGTACGCTGAGCGGTTCTTC
>TRBJ2-5|TRBD1|TRBV4-1|NA
CASSQVPATGAETQYF
TGCGCCAGCAGCCAAGTCCCAGCGACAGGGGCGGAGACCCAGTACTTC
>TRBJ2-7|TRBD1|TRBV18|NA
CASSPGQGSFRGLEQYF
TGTGCCAGCTCACCTGGACAGGGTTCTTTCCGGGGACTCGAGCAGTACTTC
>TRBJ1-2|TRBD1|TRBV7-8|NA
CASSLTGTGGAYTF
TGTGCCAGCAGCTTGACTGGGACAGGGGGGGCCTACACCTTC
>TRBJ1-2|TRBD1|TRBV7-9|NA
CASSERQGDNGYTF
TGTGCCAGCAGCGAAAGACAGGGGGATAATGGCTACACCTTC
>TRBJ2-7|NA|TRBV7-2|NA
CASSFAGAVNEQYF
TGTGCCAGCAGCTTCGCAGGGGCTGTAAACGAGCAGTACTTC
>TRBJ1-1|TRBD1|TRBV28|NA
CASRGQGSTEAFF
TGTGCCAGCCGCGGACAGGGAAGCACTGAAGCTTTCTTT
>TRBJ1-2|TRBD1|TRBV28|NA
CASAQGGLTF
TGTGCCAGCGCCCAGGGGGGCTTAACCTTC
>TRBJ1-5|NA|TRBV30|NA
CAWSTKRGIQPQHF
TGTGCCTGGAGTACCAAGCGGGGTATTCAGCCCCAGCATTTT
>TRBJ1-2|NA|TRBV11-2|NA
CASSLLAAGAVRGYTF
TGTGCCAGCAGCCTACTGGCCGCAGGGGCCGTGCGTGGCTACACCTTC
>TRBJ2-7|TRBD1|TRBV7-9|NA
CASSLGQGRWEQYF
TGTGCCAGCAGCTTGGGACAGGGGCGATGGGAGCAGTACTTC